This is a list of T cell receptor beta chains from one sample in a study of blood T cell repertoires in COVID-19. Generated by immunoSEQ multiplex PCR, the TCRdb table keeps only in-frame clones and is missing some. The table shows roughly 98,000 clones, with 70% to 90% occurring only once. Sequenced input: peripheral blood. These receptors were obtained from a woman in her seventies with active or convalescent COVID-19. CDR3s include the opening cysteine and the closing phenylalanine or tryptophan. A D gene is named only where the DNA matches it firmly. A row's size may be missing; if present it is once, few, many or a size class.

v_call	j_call	clone_size	d_call	cdr3_nt	cdr3_aa
TRBV10-1	TRBJ2-3	.	TRBD1	TGCGCCAGCAGTGATCCGGGACAGAGTACAGATACGCAGTATTTT	CASSDPGQSTDTQYF
TRBV4-2	TRBJ2-2	.	.	TGTGCCAGCAGCCAAGATGTTGGCAGAGGCACCGGGGAGCTGTTTTTT	CASSQDVGRGTGELFF
TRBV5-4	TRBJ2-2	.	TRBD2	TGTGCCAGCAGCCCCGGGACTAGCGGATCGAACACCGGGGAGCTGTTTTTT	CASSPGTSGSNTGELFF
TRBV5-1	TRBJ1-4	.	.	TGCGCCAGCAGCTTGGCGGGGGACTCTAATGAAAAACTGTTTTTT	CASSLAGDSNEKLFF
TRBV7-9	TRBJ1-2	.	.	TGTGCCAGCAGCTTATACCAGGACTATGGCTACACCTTC	CASSLYQDYGYTF
TRBV7-5	TRBJ2-7	once	.	TGTGCCAGAAGCCAGGGACTAGCGGGGGCAAAGAACCCCTACGAGCAGTACTTC	CARSQGLAGAKNPYEQYF
TRBV6-2/TRBV6-3	TRBJ2-3	.	.	TGTGCCAGCAGTGAGCGGGGCACAGATACGCAGTATTTT	CASSERGTDTQYF
TRBV7-2	TRBJ1-1	.	.	TGTGCCAGCAGCTTAGACTCGGGGGGAGGTAAAGCTTTCTTT	CASSLDSGGGKAFF
TRBV4-2	TRBJ1-3	.	.	TGTGCCAGCAGCCAACCGCAGACTTTCGGTGGAAACACCATATATTTT	CASSQPQTFGGNTIYF
TRBV3-1/TRBV3-2	TRBJ1-2	.	TRBD1	TGTGCCAGCAGCCAAGGACAGACAGGGGGCTATGGCTACACCTTC	CASSQGQTGGYGYTF
TRBV4-2	TRBJ2-7	.	TRBD2	TGTGCCAGCAGCCCGGTAGCGGGGGGGCTCTACGAGCAGTACTTC	CASSPVAGGLYEQYF
TRBV2	TRBJ1-2	once	.	TGTGCCAGCAGTGGGTTGGACAGAAATTTTAACTATGGCTACACCTTC	CASSGLDRNFNYGYTF
TRBV7-9	TRBJ2-1	.	.	TGTGCCAGCAGCTTAGTAAACTACAATGAGCAGTTCTTC	CASSLVNYNEQFF
TRBV20-1	TRBJ1-1	.	.	TGCAGTGCTAGAGGTCTAGGAGCTTTCTTT	CSARGLGAFF
TRBV18	TRBJ1-3	.	.	TGTGCCAGCTCACCACCTTTGCAGGGGCTATCTGGAAACACCATATATTTT	CASSPPLQGLSGNTIYF
TRBV28	TRBJ1-2	once	.	TGTGCCAGCAGTTTGCAGGCGCCGGGAGCTAACTATGGCTACACCTTC	CASSLQAPGANYGYTF
TRBV28	TRBJ1-2	.	.	TGTGCCAGCCTACGGGATACCTCTAACTATGGCTACACCTTC	CASLRDTSNYGYTF
TRBV5-4	TRBJ2-5	few	.	TGTGCCAGCAGCTTGGCGGGGAGGAGGGGAGAGACCCAGTACTTC	CASSLAGRRGETQYF
TRBV6-4	TRBJ2-2	.	.	TGTGCCAGCAGTCCACGGGTGGAGTACACCGGGGAGCTGTTTTTT	CASSPRVEYTGELFF
TRBV5-6	TRBJ2-1	.	TRBD1	TGTGCCAGCAGCCTATATCTACAGGGACAGGGGAAAAATTATGAGCAGTTCTTC	CASSLYLQGQGKNYEQFF
TRBV12-3/TRBV12-4	TRBJ1-2	.	.	TGTGCCAGCAGTTTATCAGGAGGGTCTGGCTACACCTTC	CASSLSGGSGYTF
TRBV3-1/TRBV3-2	TRBJ1-2	.	TRBD1	TGTGCCAGCAGGCTACGAGGGGGCACTAACTATGGCTACACCTTC	CASRLRGGTNYGYTF
TRBV5-4	TRBJ2-7	once	.	TGTGCCAGCGGCCCTAATCCCCGGGAACAGCAGTACTTC	CASGPNPREQQYF
TRBV27	TRBJ2-5	.	TRBD1	TGTGCCAGCAGTAGTTTTCCCCCGGGACAGCGATACCAAGAGACCCAGTACTTC	CASSSFPPGQRYQETQYF
TRBV6-4	TRBJ1-2	.	TRBD1	TGTGCCAGCAGAGATACAGGGGGCGGCTATGGCTACACCTTC	CASRDTGGGYGYTF
TRBV2	TRBJ1-2	.	TRBD1	TGTGCCAGCAGTTTAGGACAGGGCTCTGGCTACACCTTC	CASSLGQGSGYTF
TRBV7-2	TRBJ1-2	.	.	TGTGCCAGCAGCTTAAAAGGGGATGGCTATGGCTACACCTTC	CASSLKGDGYGYTF
TRBV5-1	TRBJ1-2	.	.	TGCGCCAGCAGCGTGGAGGCGGGGGAAAGCTATGGCTACACCTTC	CASSVEAGESYGYTF
TRBV4-1	TRBJ1-5	.	TRBD1	TGCGCCAGCAGGCTAGGGACAGATTATAGCAATCAGCCCCAGCATTTT	CASRLGTDYSNQPQHF
TRBV13	TRBJ2-7	.	TRBD1	TGTGCCAGCAGCTCCGGACAGGCCCCCTACGAGCAGTACTTC	CASSSGQAPYEQYF
TRBV12-5	TRBJ1-1	.	.	TGTGCTAGTGGTTTGGGAGGTAGCACTGAAGCTTTCTTT	CASGLGGSTEAFF
TRBV25-1	TRBJ1-2	once	.	TGTGCCAGCAGGGCCACGGACGGAGGCGCAGGTTGCGGCTACACCTTC	CASRATDGGAGCGYTF
TRBV29-1	TRBJ2-3	once	.	TGCAGCGTTGGGGGCAGGGGTACAGATACGCAGTATTTT	CSVGGRGTDTQYF
TRBV11-2	TRBJ1-1	few	.	TGTGCCAGCAGCCTCAGAATGCCGAACACTGAAGCTTTCTTT	CASSLRMPNTEAFF
TRBV14	TRBJ2-2	.	TRBD1	TGTGCCAGCAGCCAACGGACAGGAACCGGGGAGCTGTTTTTT	CASSQRTGTGELFF
TRBV10-3	TRBJ1-3	.	.	TGTGCCAGTGGACAGCTTGCCTCTGGAAACACCATATATTTT	CASGQLASGNTIYF
TRBV2	TRBJ1-4	.	TRBD1	TGTGCCGAGGGACAGGGACGTGAAAAACTGTTTTTT	CAEGQGREKLFF
TRBV7-2	TRBJ1-2	.	TRBD1	TGTGCCAGCAGCTTAAGTGCCGGGACAGCTTATGGCTACACCTTC	CASSLSAGTAYGYTF
TRBV18	TRBJ2-6	few	.	TGTGCCAGCTCACTAGGACAGCTTAGGGGGGCCAACGTCCTGACTTTC	CASSLGQLRGANVLTF
TRBV29-1	TRBJ1-1	.	TRBD1	TGCAGCGTCCAGAACCCGACAGGGATGGGCACTGAAGCTTTCTTT	CSVQNPTGMGTEAFF
TRBV14	TRBJ2-5	.	.	TGTGCCAGCAGCCAAGGAAAGGGAGGAGAGACCCAGTACTTC	CASSQGKGGETQYF
TRBV15	TRBJ2-5	.	.	TGTGCCACCAGCAGAGGTAGCGAGGGCGAGACCCAGTACTTC	CATSRGSEGETQYF
TRBV5-1	TRBJ2-3	.	TRBD1	TGCGCCAGCAGCCAGGGACAGGGCGACACAGATACGCAGTATTTT	CASSQGQGDTDTQYF
TRBV13	TRBJ1-6	few	.	TGTGCCAGCAGCTTAGGGAGAAAAAATTCACCCCTCCACTTT	CASSLGRKNSPLHF
TRBV19	TRBJ1-1	.	.	TGTGCCAGTCAAGTCTTCCTGGGGCGCACTGAAGCTTTCTTT	CASQVFLGRTEAFF
TRBV5-1	TRBJ1-6	.	.	TGCGCCAGCAGCCTCTCTTTCCCGGGACTGAGTAATTCACCCCTCCACTTT	CASSLSFPGLSNSPLHF
TRBV5-4	TRBJ2-1	.	TRBD2	TGTGCCAGCAGCTCGGGACTAGCGGGGACGCAAAATGAGCAGTTCTTC	CASSSGLAGTQNEQFF
TRBV6-5	TRBJ2-7	.	TRBD1	TGTGCCAGCGGAAATACAGGGGGTGGCTACGAGCAGTACTTC	CASGNTGGGYEQYF
TRBV11-2	TRBJ2-3	.	.	TGTGCCAGCAGCTTAGTATCAGGGTCAGCAGATACGCAGTATTTT	CASSLVSGSADTQYF
TRBV28	TRBJ1-1	.	.	TGTGCCAGCAGTTCCGGGGGACTGATTGGTGAAGCTTTCTTT	CASSSGGLIGEAFF
TRBV7-9	TRBJ1-1	.	.	TGTGCCAGCAGCTTAAATTGGAGGGACGCTGAAGCTTTCTTT	CASSLNWRDAEAFF
TRBV2	TRBJ1-1	.	.	TGTGCCAGCAGTGGCAGGGCCGGGCCCCTAACTGAAGCTTTCTTT	CASSGRAGPLTEAFF
TRBV4-1	TRBJ2-5	.	.	TGCGCCAGCAGCCAAGATAGAGAGACCCAGTACTTC	CASSQDRETQYF
TRBV7-2	TRBJ2-7	once	TRBD1	TGTGCCAGCAGCCCAGGACAGGTGGGGTATTACGAGCAGTACTTC	CASSPGQVGYYEQYF
TRBV10-3	TRBJ1-2	.	.	TGTGCCATCAGTGACGGGAAAGGGTATGGCTACACCTTC	CAISDGKGYGYTF
TRBV7-2	TRBJ2-7	.	TRBD2	TGTGCCAGCAGCTTAGCTAGCGGGGGGGCCTACGAGCAGTACTTC	CASSLASGGAYEQYF
TRBV5-1	TRBJ2-3	.	TRBD2	TGCGCCAGCAGCCCAGGACTAGTCGTTTGGAATACGCAGTATTTT	CASSPGLVVWNTQYF
TRBV7-6	TRBJ2-1	.	TRBD2	TGTACCAGCAGCCAAAGGACTAGCGGGGTCATAAATGAGCAGTTCTTC	CTSSQRTSGVINEQFF
TRBV3-1/TRBV3-2	TRBJ2-7	.	TRBD2	TGTGCCAGCAGCCATCTAGCGGGGGCCCCTGACGAGCAGTACTTC	CASSHLAGAPDEQYF
TRBV7-2	TRBJ1-4	few	TRBD1	TGTGCCAGCAGCTTAGGAGACAGGGGAGGTGAAAAACTGTTTTTT	CASSLGDRGGEKLFF